A single sample gave rise to the 6 T cell receptor beta chains below, sequenced in a study of T cell responses to AZD1222 COVID-19 vaccine (dated by TCRdb to about 2021). The meaning of the sample's time point label: baseline before first vaccination. Library creation used the immunoSEQ multiplex PCR assay. Imported from immuneACCESS, the table was reduced by TCRdb to in-frame sequences with V and J called. These copies leave out some clones; in studies compared against another copy, an unresolved V gene accounts for under half, and the cause of the remainder is not known. The table for this sample lists under 150,000 clones; approximately 85% of them were counted only once. The ten top clones hold 1.5% to 2% of the sample. Sequenced material: peripheral blood, taken on day 0 of AZD1222 vaccination. The receptors were sampled from an adult in good health.

The chain couples TRBV11-3 to TRBJ1-2; TRBD1 is a possible D gene (5 bases). With 1 base removed from V and 1 base from J, the gap between germline ends came to 16 bases. Germline-derived CDR1 and CDR2 are SGHNT and YENEEA. The CDR3 is 17 residues long. The chain's CDR3 is CASSLGGAGTDNYGYTF. The CDR3 nucleotides read TGTGCCAGCAGCTTAGGAGGGGCAGGAACAGATAACTATGGCTACACCTTC.

The genes are TRBV29-1 and TRBJ1-1; a weak D match, TRBD1 (5 bases). V was cut by 0 bases and J by 1 base, with 12 bases left in between. CDR1 and CDR2 from the germline V gene are SQVTM and ANQGSEA. The CDR3 is 15 amino acids. CDR3 protein: CSVEDVGTANTEAFF. As DNA, the CDR3 is TGCAGCGTTGAAGATGTGGGGACGGCGAACACTGAAGCTTTCTTT.

The chain recombines TRBV24-1 with TRBJ2-2; 7 positions agree with TRBD2. Germline CDR1 is KGHDR and CDR2 is SFDVKD. V trimming: 12 bases; J trimming: 3 bases; junction bases outside the gene matches: 30. The CDR3 loop spans 21 amino acids. The CDR3 nucleotides read TGTGCCCCGAGGTCGGGCCGGGAGGTATTGAGGGAGGGCCTCGACACCGGGGAGCTGTTTTTT. It is translated as CAPRSGREVLREGLDTGELFF.

This sequence joins TRBV30 and TRBJ1-3, with D possibly being TRBD1 (5 bases). Trimming removed 3 bases from V and 0 bases from J, with 12 bases in between. Germline V gene sequence: CDR1 GTSNPN, CDR2 SVGIG (reference sequence). CDR3 size: 15 residues. Here the CDR3 reads CAWRAQVLSGNTIYF. The CDR3 coding sequence is TGTGCCTGGAGGGCACAGGTCCTCTCTGGAAACACCATATATTTT. Full variable domain (remainder filled in from reference TRBV30 and TRBJ1-3): SQTIHQWPATLVQPVGSPLSLECTVEGTSNPNLYWYRQAAGRGLQLLFYSVGIGQISSEVPQNLSASRPQDRQFILSSKKLLLSDSGFYLCAWRAQVLSGNTIYFGEGSWLTVV.

This clone was observed once. The genes are TRBV9 and TRBJ2-1, with D hard to call. Deletions cut 0 bases from V and 6 bases from J, with 10 bases between. Germline V gene lookup returns CDR1 SGDLS and CDR2 YYNGEE. This CDR3 contains 14 residues. This CDR3 reads CASSVALAINEQFF. The CDR3, as DNA: TGTGCCAGCAGCGTAGCCCTTGCAATCAATGAGCAGTTCTTC. Combining the CDR3 with reference TRBV9 and TRBJ2-1 gives the whole variable domain DSGVTQTPKHLITATGQRVTLRCSPRSGDLSVYWYQQSLDQGLQFLIQYYNGEERAKGNILERFSAQQFPDLHSELNLSSLELGDSALYFCASSVALAINEQFFGPGTRLTVL.

The chain is built from TRBV9 and TRBJ1-6, with 11 bases aligning to TRBD1. The CDR3 has 16 amino acids. The germline V gene has CDR1 SGDLS and CDR2 YYNGEE. V was clipped by 3 bases and J by 7 bases; unmatched bases: 6. Written as DNA, the CDR3 is TGTGCCAGCAGCGCGGGGACAGGGGGAGGCAATTCACCCCTCCACTTT. Translated: CASSAGTGGGNSPLHF.